The sequence of this T cell receptor (beta chain) was determined in a study of cytomegalovirus exposure and HLA in healthy donors. The germline V gene encodes CDR1 LGHNA and CDR2 YSLEER. This CDR3 is 17 amino acids long. The J segment lost 7 bases and the V segment lost 3 bases, leaving 12 bases of the junction unmatched. Study-wide findings and caveats: In vitro data verified three CMV-associated chains as specific for CMV antigens. Links to common viral pathogens appeared, in a later analysis, for several of the most significant clusters. Analyzed later, association rates of TCRs varied across HLA loci, with DRB1 most and HLA-C fewest. It was reported in a later analysis that an Asian-associated ancestry cluster showed fewer N-insertions than the 666-donor mean.

The PCR was carried out with 60 Vbeta primers and 13 Jbeta primers. Method: immunoSEQ multiplex PCR; TCRdb's copy keeps in-frame clones and lacks some. The sample includes around 140,000 clones, around two thirds seen only once; the top ten take about 1.5%. With regard to this clone: Its antigen is not known.

This chain joins TRBV4-3 and TRBJ2-1; 10 bases fit TRBD2. This TCR derives from a woman aged 18-35 years in good health and CMV-seronegative. Material: PBMCs. CDR3 in amino acids: CASSHPTPTSGINEQFF. The CDR3 DNA follows: TGCGCCAGCAGCCATCCTACCCCAACTAGCGGGATTAATGAGCAGTTCTTC.